This TCR beta chain is drawn from a study of Ad26.COV2.S vaccination and SARS-CoV-2 variants. The CDR3 has 15 amino acids. The V and J ends lost 5 bases and 6 bases respectively, with 16 bases between them. Germline values: CDR1 SEHNR, CDR2 FQNEAQ (reference sequence). The method was immunoSEQ multiplex PCR; TCRdb's version includes in-frame clones alone and lacks a portion of them. This sample has roughly 400,000 clones; 90% occur once, and the top ten carry less than 4.5%. The treatment denotes: about 20 received Ad26.COV2.S at low or high dose, single or two shots; about 5 received placebo; per-sample allocation not given. At day 63 after the first vaccine or placebo injection, samples were drawn.

Sequenced here: peripheral blood, sampled in a trial of Ad26.COV2.S vaccine versus placebo. This TCR was recovered from a person between 18 and 59 years old who received the Ad26.COV2.S COVID-19 vaccine or a placebo. The V gene is TRBV7-9, the J gene TRBJ2-2; TRBD2 might be the D (6 bases). The CDR3 bases are TGTGCCAGCAGCACGACTAGTCGGGTTCCCGGGGAGCTGTTTTTT. Its protein is CASSTTSRVPGELFF.